The rows below give T cell receptor beta chains drawn from one sample of a study of identical twins. TCRdb itself ran the 5' RACE reads through MiXCR, one entry per CDR3 protein. Of about 240,000 distinct CDR3 sequences detected, about 11% appear once; the ten largest clones hold 9% to 10%. Sequences were obtained from memory T cells sorted from blood. The receptor set was obtained from a man aged 50 to 60 in good health. The CDR3 runs from the conserved cysteine through the conserved F or W. Each record gives: V gene, clone size, CDR3 length, D gene, J gene, CDR3 protein, CDR3 DNA. D genes are given only for firm matches. For some rows the clone size is stated as once, few or many, or as a class when expanded; others skip it.

v_call: TRBV7-2
clone_size: .
cdr3_length: 14
d_call: .
j_call: TRBJ1-5
cdr3_aa: CASSLEGRRQPQHF
cdr3_nt: TGTGCCAGCAGCTTAGAGGGTCGACGCCAGCCCCAGCATTTT

v_call: TRBV7-8
clone_size: .
cdr3_length: 16
d_call: TRBD2
j_call: TRBJ2-5
cdr3_aa: CASSLWTSGDRETQYF
cdr3_nt: TGTGCCAGCAGCTTATGGACTAGCGGGGATAGGGAGACCCAGTACTTC

v_call: TRBV6-5
clone_size: .
cdr3_length: 17
d_call: .
j_call: TRBJ2-6
cdr3_aa: CASSHRGGTAGANVLTF
cdr3_nt: TGTGCCAGCAGTCACCGAGGGGGGACGGCTGGGGCCAACGTCCTGACTTTC

v_call: TRBV28
clone_size: .
cdr3_length: 17
d_call: TRBD1
j_call: TRBJ2-2
cdr3_aa: CASSSQLDRGGTGELFF
cdr3_nt: TGTGCCAGCAGTTCCCAACTTGACAGGGGGGGCACCGGGGAGCTGTTTTTT

v_call: TRBV7-2
clone_size: few
cdr3_length: 13
d_call: .
j_call: TRBJ2-3
cdr3_aa: CASSFQDGDTQYF
cdr3_nt: TGTGCCAGCAGCTTCCAGGATGGGGATACGCAGTATTTT

v_call: TRBV27
clone_size: many
cdr3_length: 14
d_call: .
j_call: TRBJ1-2
cdr3_aa: CASSWSATNYGYTF
cdr3_nt: TGTGCCAGCAGTTGGTCAGCCACTAACTATGGCTACACCTTC

v_call: TRBV10-1
clone_size: many
cdr3_length: 13
d_call: .
j_call: TRBJ1-6
cdr3_aa: CASSQGYNSPLHF
cdr3_nt: TGTGCCAGCAGCCAAGGTTATAATTCACCCCTCCACTTT

v_call: TRBV12-3/TRBV12-4
clone_size: many
cdr3_length: 15
d_call: TRBD1
j_call: TRBJ2-7
cdr3_aa: CASSLRLGQNYEQYF
cdr3_nt: TGTGCCAGCAGTTTGCGACTGGGACAGAACTACGAGCAGTACTTC

v_call: TRBV18
clone_size: few
cdr3_length: 14
d_call: .
j_call: TRBJ2-3
cdr3_aa: CASSPPSGTDTQYF
cdr3_nt: TGTGCCAGCTCACCACCGTCGGGCACAGATACGCAGTATTTT

v_call: TRBV20-1
clone_size: .
cdr3_length: 10
d_call: .
j_call: TRBJ1-1
cdr3_aa: CSAPNTEAFF
cdr3_nt: TGCAGTGCTCCAAACACTGAAGCTTTCTTT